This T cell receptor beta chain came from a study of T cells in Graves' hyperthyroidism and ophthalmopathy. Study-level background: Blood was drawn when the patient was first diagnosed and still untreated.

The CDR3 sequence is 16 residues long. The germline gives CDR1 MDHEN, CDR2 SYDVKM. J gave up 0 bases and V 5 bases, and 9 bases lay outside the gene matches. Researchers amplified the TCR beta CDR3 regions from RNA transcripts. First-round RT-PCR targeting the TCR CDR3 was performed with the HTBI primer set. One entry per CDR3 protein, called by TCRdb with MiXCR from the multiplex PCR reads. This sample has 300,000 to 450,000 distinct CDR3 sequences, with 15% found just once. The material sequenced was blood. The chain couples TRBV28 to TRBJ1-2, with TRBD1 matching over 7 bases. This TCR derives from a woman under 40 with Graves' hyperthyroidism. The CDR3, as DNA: TGTGCCAGCAGTCGGAGTCCCGGGACAGCTAACTATGGCTACACCTTC. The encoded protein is CASSRSPGTANYGYTF.